This TCR beta chain comes out of a study of T-cell reconstitution after alpha-beta-depleted transplantation in children. Germline V lookup: CDR1 SGHAT, CDR2 FQDESV (reference sequence). V was shortened by 1 base and J by 4 bases, with 16 bases between the two germline ends. This CDR3 is built from 17 residues. Unique molecular identifiers were used in preparing the TCRbeta library. TCRdb analysed the PCR reads with MiXCR anew, one entry per CDR3 protein. The sample shows approximately 980,000 distinct CDR3 sequences, roughly 29% of them seen only once. This chain links TRBV11-1 with TRBJ2-2; a weak D match, TRBD1 (5 bases). The sequence was obtained from a boy in the first two years of life who had a stem cell transplant for SCID, so the T cells may come from the graft donor. The sample was PBMCs, mostly from graft donor cells, taken 360 days after TCRalphabeta/CD19-depleted stem cell transplant. Written as DNA, the CDR3 is TGTGCCAGCAGCTTAGAGTCGTGGGGCACCCTCACCGGGGAGCTGTTTTTT. Amino acids: CASSLESWGTLTGELFF.